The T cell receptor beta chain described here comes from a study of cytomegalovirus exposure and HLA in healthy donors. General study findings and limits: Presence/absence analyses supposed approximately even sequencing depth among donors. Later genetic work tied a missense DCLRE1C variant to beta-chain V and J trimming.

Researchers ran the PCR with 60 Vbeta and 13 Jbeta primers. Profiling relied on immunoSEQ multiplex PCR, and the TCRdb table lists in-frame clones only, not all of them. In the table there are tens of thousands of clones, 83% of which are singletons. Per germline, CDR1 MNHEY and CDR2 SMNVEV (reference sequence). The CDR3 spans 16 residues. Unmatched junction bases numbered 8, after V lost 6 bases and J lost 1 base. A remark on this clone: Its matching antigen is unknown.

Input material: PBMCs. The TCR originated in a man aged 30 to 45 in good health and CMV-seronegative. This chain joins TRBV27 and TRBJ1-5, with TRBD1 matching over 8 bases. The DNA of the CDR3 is TGTGCCAGCAGGCCCAGGGGGCAGGGGAGCAATCAGCCCCAGCATTTT. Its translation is CASRPRGQGSNQPQHF.